This T cell receptor beta chain comes out of a study of blood T cell repertoires in COVID-19. Study background: Samples taken during acute and convalescent COVID-19 were collected in the United States, Italy and Spain. T cells, B-cell-depleted T cells, or PBMCs provided the cDNA or gDNA that served as material.

Some clones are missing from TCRdb's copy, which holds only in-frame ones; the method was immunoSEQ multiplex PCR. The sample comprises around 350,000 clones, around 87% of which are singletons, and 3% rests with the top ten. Germline V gene sequence: CDR1 SGHRS, CDR2 YFSETQ. The V segment lost 3 bases and the J segment 0 bases; nucleotides outside the gene matches: 2. The CDR3 has 14 residues. The chain carries TRBV5-1 and TRBJ2-5, with TRBD1 identical over 7 bases. The sample consisted of peripheral blood. This TCR was sampled from a human donor in a cohort sampled during active COVID-19. CDR3 in amino acids: CASSSGQHQETQYF. CDR3 in DNA: TGCGCCAGCAGCTCGGGACAGCACCAAGAGACCCAGTACTTC.